The 23 T cell receptor beta chains given below trace back to one sample, sequenced in a study of blood T cell repertoires in COVID-19. The method was immunoSEQ multiplex PCR; TCRdb's version includes in-frame clones alone and lacks a portion of them. The table shows approximately 220,000 clones, with roughly 85% occurring only once. The sequencing sample was made of PBMCs or T cells enriched from blood (not recorded which). The source is a woman in her 40s who had been exposed to COVID-19.

In nucleotides, the CDR3 is TGTGCCAGCAGCTTATCAGGAGGTGACACTGAAGCTTTCTTT. Translated: CASSLSGGDTEAFF. The chain carries TRBV7-3 and TRBJ1-1; D remains ambiguous. Trimming took off 2 bases at V and 3 bases at J, with 10 bases between the two ends. Germline loops: CDR1 SGHTA, CDR2 FQGTGA. The CDR3 consists of 14 residues.

This clone appeared once. V usage is TRBV5-5 and J usage is TRBJ1-1, with TRBD1 as a possible D gene (6 bases). Germline V gives CDR1 SGHKS, CDR2 YYEKEE (reference sequence). Between the trimmed V and J ends, which lost 0 bases and 1 base, there was a span of 13 bases. This CDR3 has 16 amino acids. The DNA of the CDR3 is TGTGCCAGCAGCTTGGCGTCAGGGGAAGGGAACACTGAAGCTTTCTTT. Translating it yields CASSLASGEGNTEAFF.

This chain uses TRBV28 with TRBJ1-2; 8 bases match TRBD1. Trimming took 8 bases from V and 8 from J; bases not matched to a gene: 22. This CDR3 is built from 17 residues. Germline V gives CDR1 MDHEN, CDR2 SYDVKM. The CDR3 DNA sequence: TGTGCCAGCGTCTGGGCGGCCAGGGGGCGCCTTGAGCGCGGCTACACCTTC. Amino acids: CASVWAARGRLERGYTF.

This chain links TRBV28 with TRBJ1-2; TRBD1 agrees at 7 bases. Trimming cost V 6 bases and J 2 bases; bases outside gene matches: 12. Germline CDR1 is MDHEN and CDR2 is SYDVKM. The CDR3 consists of 16 residues. CDR3 DNA sequence: TGTGCCAGCAGGTCCGAACCGGGACAGAGAAACTATGGCTACACCTTC. Translated, it gives CASRSEPGQRNYGYTF.

The rearrangement links TRBV24-1 to TRBJ2-5; the D gene is possibly TRBD1 (5 bases). The CDR3 is 15 amino acids. Per the germline V gene, CDR1 is KGHDR and CDR2 is SFDVKD. V was cut by 2 bases and J by 5 bases, with 14 bases left in between. CDR3: CATSDSSSGKETQYF. The DNA for the CDR3 is TGTGCCACCAGTGATTCCTCATCAGGGAAGGAGACCCAGTACTTC.

This clone has just a few counts. This rearrangement joins TRBV27 to TRBJ1-2; 8 bases fit TRBD1. Germline values: CDR1 MNHEY, CDR2 SMNVEV (reference sequence). Trimming took 1 base from V and 6 from J; bases not matched to a gene: 7. The CDR3 extends over 15 amino acids. In nucleotides, the CDR3 is TGTGCCAGCAGTTTATATGACAGGGGTTTAGATGGCTACACCTTC. This sequence encodes CASSLYDRGLDGYTF.

The CDR3 DNA sequence: TGTGCCAGCAGCGCCCGGGACAGCCCCTACGAGCAGTACTTC. It is translated as CASSARDSPYEQYF. The V call is TRBV9, the J call TRBJ2-7, with 7 nucleotides matching TRBD1. V lost 3 bases and J lost 2; bases outside the gene matches: 5. This CDR3 is built from 14 residues. Germline CDR1 is SGDLS and CDR2 is YYNGEE. The full variable domain, its missing parts supplied by reference TRBV9 and TRBJ2-7, is DSGVTQTPKHLITATGQRVTLRCSPRSGDLSVYWYQQSLDQGLQFLIQYYNGEERAKGNILERFSAQQFPDLHSELNLSSLELGDSALYFCASSARDSPYEQYFGPGTRLTVT.

The chain uses TRBV6-5 and TRBJ2-7; TRBD2 matches at 11 bases. Germline trimming cut 6 bases from V and 5 bases from J; bases unmatched to any gene: 9. This CDR3 region has 15 residues. Looked up from germline, CDR1 is MNHEY and CDR2 is SVGAGI. The CDR3 loop reads CASRPPLAGVNEQYF. In DNA, the CDR3 is TGTGCCAGCAGGCCACCACTAGCGGGGGTTAACGAGCAGTACTTC.

The chain carries TRBV5-1 and TRBJ2-5, with TRBD2 matching over 11 bases. J gave up 2 bases and V 0 bases, and 3 bases lay outside the gene matches. This CDR3 is 16 amino acids long. From germline, CDR1 is SGHRS and CDR2 YFSETQ. The CDR3 sequence: CASSLGGTSGQETQYF. CDR3 nucleotides: TGCGCCAGCAGCTTGGGGGGGACTAGCGGACAAGAGACCCAGTACTTC.

This clone was seen only a few times. This sequence joins TRBV27 and TRBJ1-2, with 10 bases fitting TRBD1. Trimming at V came to 8 bases and at J to 5 bases, leaving 8 bases not matched to a gene. The CDR3 length is 14 residues. Germline lookup yields CDR1 MNHEY and CDR2 SMNVEV (reference sequence). Written as DNA, the CDR3 is TGTGCCAGCGGCTTAGGACAGGGGGAATATGGCTACACCTTC. Translated: CASGLGQGEYGYTF.

This CDR3 reads CASSIGSGRGQLSHGYTF. DNA of the CDR3: TGTGCCAGTAGTATCGGCTCGGGCAGGGGGCAACTTAGCCATGGCTACACCTTC. This sequence joins TRBV19 and TRBJ1-2, with 8 bases identical to TRBD1. Germline assignment: CDR1 LNHDA and CDR2 SQIVND (reference sequence). The length of the CDR3 is 18 residues. V lost 3 bases and J lost 6; bases outside the gene matches: 18.

The chain couples TRBV12-3 or TRBV12-4 to TRBJ2-7; D is ambiguous. With 6 bases removed from V and 3 bases from J, the gap between germline ends came to 12 bases. This CDR3 is 13 amino acids long. Here the CDR3 DNA reads TGTGCCAGCAGCCCGCCGGGTCTCTACGAGCAGTACTTC. This gives the protein CASSPPGLYEQYF.

This chain joins TRBV5-1 and TRBJ1-1; D call uncertain. Germline V CDR1 and CDR2: SGHRS, YFSETQ. V was cut by 4 bases and J by 2 bases, with 9 bases left in between. This CDR3 has 13 residues. DNA for the CDR3: TGCGCCAGCAGCCCGCAGTTTAACACTGAAGCTTTCTTT. Translated: CASSPQFNTEAFF.

The gene calls are TRBV7-2 and TRBJ2-7, with TRBD2 as a possible D gene (5 bases). Per germline, CDR1 SGHTA and CDR2 FQGNSA. There are 15 residues in the CDR3. V was pared by 6 bases and J by 4 bases, with 19 bases between. The CDR3 protein is CASSYTRTPLYEQYF. The DNA of the CDR3 is TGTGCCAGCAGTTATACTAGGACTCCTTTATACGAGCAGTACTTC.

V usage is TRBV2 and J usage is TRBJ1-4; D may be TRBD1 (6 bases). The CDR3 has 11 amino acids. The germline V gene encodes CDR1 SNHLY and CDR2 FYNNEI. V dropped 5 bases and J dropped 14 bases, with 12 bases sitting between them. Here the CDR3 reads CASSPDRLLFF. The CDR3 coding sequence is TGTGCCAGCAGTCCAGACAGGCTTCTGTTTTTT.

V gene TRBV5-4 combines with J gene TRBJ1-3, with 10 bases aligning to TRBD1. This CDR3 is built from 16 residues. Germline V CDR1 and CDR2: SGHNT, YYREEE (reference sequence). V gave up 2 bases and J gave up 2 bases; unmatched junction bases: 4. Here the CDR3 reads CASSFWTGGTGNTIYF. The CDR3 DNA is TGTGCCAGCAGCTTTTGGACAGGGGGAACTGGAAACACCATATATTTT.

The CDR3 bases are TGCAGCGTCGCCGGGACAGGAGATTCACCCCTCCACTTT. This sequence encodes CSVAGTGDSPLHF. The chain joins TRBV29-1 to TRBJ1-6; 8 nucleotides agree with TRBD1. The V gene end was trimmed by 6 bases and the J gene end by 8 bases; junction bases not matched to a gene: 6. Germline values: CDR1 SQVTM, CDR2 ANQGSEA. The CDR3 runs to 13 residues.

The chain joins TRBV5-1 to TRBJ2-7; D uncertain. The ends were cut back, 0 bases at V and 3 bases at J, with 7 bases in the middle. Germline CDR1 SGHRS, CDR2 YFSETQ. The CDR3 extends over 13 amino acids. CDR3 DNA sequence: TGCGCCAGCAGCTTGGTGGCAGACTACGAGCAGTACTTC. Protein sequence: CASSLVADYEQYF.

The chain employs TRBV6-4 and TRBJ2-3; D is undetermined. The CDR3 spans 13 residues. Germline V gene lookup returns CDR1 MRHNA and CDR2 SNTAGT. Trimming took off 4 bases at V and 3 bases at J, with 8 bases between the two ends. The CDR3: CASSGHATDTQYF. The CDR3 DNA reads TGTGCCAGCAGTGGACACGCTACAGATACGCAGTATTTT.

This clone was found once. The J gene is TRBJ1-1, the V gene TRBV3-1 (or the pseudogene TRBV3-2); 10 bases map to TRBD1. Germline CDR1 LGHDT, CDR2 YNNKEL (reference sequence). This CDR3 is built from 14 residues. After removal of 0 bases from V and 10 bases from J, the junction contained 5 bases not matched to a gene. This CDR3 reads CASSQDGTGARAFF. In nucleotides, the CDR3 is TGTGCCAGCAGCCAAGATGGGACAGGGGCTCGAGCTTTCTTT.

Regarding this clone: Other DNA sequences in this sample translate to the same CDR3. The chain is built from TRBV3-1 (or the pseudogene TRBV3-2) and TRBJ1-1; weak D call: TRBD1 (6 bases). The CDR3 length is 13 residues. Germline assignment: CDR1 LGHDT and CDR2 YNNKEL (reference sequence). V was clipped by 3 bases and J by 1 base, with 6 bases between them. The CDR3 is CASSQTGNTEAFF. Written as DNA, the CDR3 is TGTGCCAGCAGCCAGACAGGGAACACTGAAGCTTTCTTT.

The chain is built from TRBV7-2 and TRBJ1-5; possibly TRBD1 for D (5 bases). Trimming removed 5 bases at V and 6 bases at J, with 11 bases between. Looked up from germline, CDR1 is SGHTA and CDR2 is FQGNSA. This CDR3 has 13 residues. The CDR3 protein is CASSADSSQPQHF. In DNA form, the CDR3 reads TGTGCCAGCAGCGCTGACAGCTCTCAGCCCCAGCATTTT.

This chain connects TRBV7-7 to TRBJ2-5; 7 bases match TRBD2. CDR3 length equals 16 residues. Trimming took 8 bases from V and 5 from J; bases not matched to a gene: 17. The germline gives CDR1 SSHAT, CDR2 FNYEAQ (reference sequence). The CDR3 spells CASPWGAGELWETQYF. For the CDR3, the DNA is TGTGCCAGCCCCTGGGGTGCGGGGGAATTATGGGAGACCCAGTACTTC.